The present TCR beta chain was sequenced within a study of T cell changes during pregnancy in multiple sclerosis. This CDR3 contains 17 residues. The V gene's germline CDR1 is SGHTA and CDR2 FQGNSA. Trimming at V came to 1 base and at J to 3 bases, leaving 8 bases not matched to a gene. This clone was seen only once. The method was immunoSEQ multiplex PCR; TCRdb's version includes in-frame clones alone and lacks a portion of them. This table has 30,000 to 40,000 clones, about 89% appearing once. The rearrangement joins TRBV7-2 to TRBJ2-5, with TRBD2 matching over 10 bases. The specimen comprised CD4+ T cells from peripheral blood mononuclear cells, sampled in the third trimester of pregnancy. The receptor comes from a female donor in good health, enrolled as a control in a pregnancy study. The CDR3 region has the DNA TGTGCCAGCAGCTTAGGGGGCTGGCTAGCGGGAGAAGAGACCCAGTACTTC. Translation: CASSLGGWLAGEETQYF.